Following are 12 T cell receptor beta chains from one sample sequenced in a study of CD8 T cells in Susac syndrome. RNA totalling roughly 0.5 to 1 ug underwent reverse transcription with random hexamers. MiXCR, run by TCRdb on the immunoSEQ multiplex PCR reads, gives a single entry per CDR3 protein. The sample comprises over 70,000 distinct CDR3 sequences, around 96% of which are singletons, and approximately 0.57% rests with the top ten. Sample: CD8+ T cells from PBMCs. These receptors were obtained from a human donor with Susac syndrome.

CDR3 in amino acids: CASTSPSSTEAFF. The CDR3 DNA reads as TGTGCCAGCACCTCACCCTCATCCACTGAAGCTTTCTTT. V gene TRBV6-5 combines with J gene TRBJ1-1; D gene unclear. The CDR3 covers 13 residues. Looked up from germline, CDR1 is MNHEY and CDR2 is SVGAGI. Trimming removed 7 bases at V and 4 bases at J, with 13 bases between.

This rearrangement joins TRBV27 to TRBJ2-3, with 11 bases identical to TRBD2. There are 15 residues in the CDR3. V was clipped by 5 bases and J by 4 bases; unmatched bases: 5. Germline CDR1 reads MNHEY; CDR2 reads SMNVEV (reference sequence). The CDR3 is CASSPLAGGSDTQYF. The CDR3 DNA reads as TGTGCCAGCAGTCCGCTAGCGGGGGGTTCAGATACGCAGTATTTT.

The chain employs TRBV9 and TRBJ2-3; 8 nucleotides align to TRBD1. The ends lost 4 bases at V and 1 base at J; junction bases unmatched: 8. From germline, CDR1 is SGDLS and CDR2 YYNGEE. The CDR3 loop spans 16 amino acids. This CDR3 is CASSTRTGLGTDTQYF. Here the CDR3 DNA reads TGTGCCAGCAGCACTCGGACAGGGCTGGGCACAGATACGCAGTATTTT.

The chain carries TRBV18 and TRBJ2-5, with 7 nucleotides matching TRBD1. This CDR3 spans 14 amino acids. The germline gives CDR1 KGHSH, CDR2 LQKENI. V shed 2 bases and J 5 bases; nucleotides not matched to a gene: 5. The CDR3 region is CASSPGQAYETQYF. The CDR3 DNA is TGTGCCAGCTCACCAGGACAGGCCTATGAGACCCAGTACTTC.

The genes are TRBV13 and TRBJ2-5; D remains unclear. CDR3 size: 12 residues. V gave up 5 bases and J gave up 5 bases, with 9 bases separating them. CDR1 is PRHDT, CDR2 FYEKMQ, per germline (reference sequence). CDR3 in amino acids: CASSQYGETQYF. CDR3 nucleotides: TGTGCCAGCAGCCAATACGGGGAGACCCAGTACTTC. The whole variable domain, filled in from reference TRBV13 and TRBJ2-5, reads AAGVIQSPRHLIKEKRETATLKCYPIPRHDTVYWYQQGPGQDPQFLISFYEKMQSDKGSIPDRFSAQQFSDYHSELNMSSLELGDSALYFCASSQYGETQYFGPGTRLLVL.

A single count supports this clonotype. The chain recombines TRBV3-1 with TRBJ1-2, with 10 bases identical to TRBD1. Germline CDR1 reads LGHDT; CDR2 reads YNNKEL (reference sequence). This CDR3 has 16 amino acids. V shed 2 bases, J shed 6 bases, and the junction held 9 bases outside the gene matches. For the CDR3, the DNA is TGTGCCAGCAGCCAACGACCGGGACAGGGGAGCGATGGCTACACCTTC. Amino acids: CASSQRPGQGSDGYTF. The full variable domain, rest sourced from reference TRBV3-1 and TRBJ1-2, is DTAVSQTPKYLVTQMGNDKSIKCEQNLGHDTMYWYKQDSKKFLKIMFSYNNKELIINETVPNRFSPKSPDKAHLNLHINSLELGDSAVYFCASSQRPGQGSDGYTFGSGTRLTVV.

The CDR3 protein is CSVIGLQGADTGELFF. CDR3 DNA: TGCAGCGTTATCGGCCTACAGGGGGCAGACACCGGGGAGCTGTTTTTT. This rearrangement joins TRBV29-1 to TRBJ2-2; 9 bases agree with TRBD1. This CDR3 is built from 16 residues. V dropped 5 bases and J dropped 3; count of bases not matched to a gene: 10. The germline gives CDR1 SQVTM, CDR2 ANQGSEA.

This sequence joins TRBV2 and TRBJ1-1; weak D call: TRBD1 (6 bases). Trimming pared 6 bases from V and 10 bases from J, leaving 15 bases between. This CDR3 region has 12 residues. Per germline, CDR1 SNHLY and CDR2 FYNNEI. CDR3 nucleotides: TGTGCCAGCAGCCGGGGGGCCAGGGGAGCTTTCTTT. Translation gives CASSRGARGAFF.

The rearrangement uses TRBV6-6 and TRBJ2-1; D is possibly TRBD1 (5 bases). The CDR3 is made up of 15 amino acids. Looked up from germline, CDR1 is MNHNY and CDR2 is SVGAGI (reference sequence). Trimming took off 0 bases at V and 6 bases at J, with 12 bases between the two ends. The CDR3 sequence is CASSYSGLLRNEQFF. The CDR3 nucleotides read TGTGCCAGCAGTTACTCGGGGCTGCTCCGCAATGAGCAGTTCTTC.

This rearrangement joins TRBV30 to TRBJ1-5; no clear D gene. V was cut by 1 base and J by 5 bases, with 9 bases left in between. CDR1 is GTSNPN, CDR2 SVGIG, per germline (reference sequence). CDR3 size: 13 residues. CDR3 nucleotide sequence: TGTGCCTGGAGTGGAGGACTAGATCAGCCCCAGCATTTT. This translates into CAWSGGLDQPQHF.

The CDR3 nucleotides read TGTGCCAGTAGTATAAGTCTTCGGGCCACCGGGGAGCTGTTTTTT. This encodes CASSISLRATGELFF. The chain carries TRBV19 and TRBJ2-2; D not resolved. V was pared by 2 bases and J by 4 bases, with 11 bases between. CDR3 size: 15 residues. Germline V lookup: CDR1 LNHDA, CDR2 SQIVND (reference sequence).

This chain connects TRBV28 to TRBJ1-1; 8 bases are shared with TRBD1. This CDR3 comprises 15 residues. V was pared by 5 bases and J by 1 base, with 6 bases of the junction left unmatched. Germline V gene sequence: CDR1 MDHEN, CDR2 SYDVKM. The CDR3 loop is CASSTITGGNTEAFF. CDR3 nucleotide sequence: TGTGCCAGCAGTACTATTACAGGGGGGAACACTGAAGCTTTCTTT.